These 3 T cell receptor beta chains came from one sample sequenced in a study of T cell repertoires in cytomegalovirus infection (dated by TCRdb to between 2018 and 2021). Data came from an Illumina HiSeq 1500. The public sequencing data were trimmed at Q25 with fastp and processed into clonotypes with MiXCR by TCRdb, which kept only in-frame beta chains. Rows are unified per CDR3 protein, each entry keeping the most common DNA and genes. The sample table records 550,000 to 850,000 distinct CDR3 sequences; roughly 33% of these occur just once. The top ten hold 18% of the sample. The meaning of the sample's treatment or condition label: in vitro stimulation with specific CMV peptide epitopes to enrich CMV-specific T cells. The antigens these receptors bind are not known. The sequenced sample was cultured PBMCs, obtained from culture after CMV antigen stimulation. These receptor sequences come from a human donor in good health (CMV status not recorded). Some clones in this sample may be carry-over from other donors' samples.

The V gene is TRBV2, the J gene TRBJ2-3; 10 bases line up with TRBD1. V dropped 11 bases and J dropped 5; count of bases not matched to a gene: 4. This CDR3 region has 12 residues. Germline V gene data show CDR1 as SNHLY and CDR2 as FYNNEI. The CDR3 loop reads CASGDRGDTQYF. The CDR3 bases are TGTGCCTCTGGGGACAGGGGAGATACGCAGTATTTT.

This clonotype was seen a few times. In nucleotides, the CDR3 is TGTGCCAGCAGTTATAGGCAGGGGGCACTTGGCTACACCTTC. Its translation: CASSYRQGALGYTF. The chain links TRBV12-3 or TRBV12-4 to TRBJ1-2, with 8 nucleotides matching TRBD1. This CDR3 region has 14 residues. V gave up 4 bases and J gave up 7 bases; unmatched junction bases: 8.

This clonotype was observed once. The CDR3 sequence: CATSAPGLAGHNEQFF. CDR3 coding DNA: TGTGCCACCAGTGCCCCCGGACTAGCGGGCCACAATGAGCAGTTCTTC. The chain carries TRBV24-1 and TRBJ2-1; the match to TRBD2 covers 11 bases. The CDR3 has 16 amino acids. The junction had 7 bases not matched to a gene; V was cut back by 5 bases and J by 5 bases. Germline assignment: CDR1 KGHDR and CDR2 SFDVKD.